These 13 T cell receptor beta chains came from one sample sequenced in a study of control samples from healthy donors and cancer patients. Sequencing was performed with immunoSEQ multiplex PCR; in TCRdb, only in-frame clones are kept and a portion is missing. The sample yields 100,000 to 150,000 clones, around 92% seen once. The sequencing sample was made of PBMCs. These receptors were taken from a man aged 50 to 60 with head and neck cancer.

V and J are TRBV6-5 and TRBJ1-1, with D uncertain. CDR3 length: 13 residues. Germline assignment: CDR1 MNHEY and CDR2 SVGAGI. The ends were cut back, 8 bases at V and 1 base at J, with 11 bases in the middle. CDR3 in DNA: TGTGCCAGCCGGGCCCGGCAGAACACTGAAGCTTTCTTT. Amino acid sequence: CASRARQNTEAFF.

The chain employs TRBV7-9 and TRBJ2-3; no definite D call. In germline, CDR1 is SEHNR, CDR2 FQNEAQ (reference sequence). The length of the CDR3 is 11 residues. V shed 4 bases and J shed 6 bases, with 5 bases lying between them. CDR3 residues: CASSSADTQYF. Here the CDR3 DNA reads TGTGCCAGCAGCTCAGCGGATACGCAGTATTTT.

V gene TRBV9 combines with J gene TRBJ1-1; no definite D call. This CDR3 has 14 residues. Trimming stripped 0 bases from V and 1 base from J, with 7 bases between. The germline gives CDR1 SGDLS, CDR2 YYNGEE. CDR3 nucleotide sequence: TGTGCCAGCAGCGTAGAGCCCAAGAACACTGAAGCTTTCTTT. Protein: CASSVEPKNTEAFF.

The chain links TRBV5-6 to TRBJ2-3, with a weak D call TRBD2 (5 bases). The CDR3 is made up of 17 amino acids. Germline values: CDR1 SGHDT, CDR2 YYEEEE. V was cut by 0 bases and J by 2 bases, with 16 bases left in between. CDR3 residues: CASSLAAGVHYTDTQYF. For the CDR3, the DNA is TGTGCCAGCAGCTTGGCGGCCGGGGTACATTACACAGATACGCAGTATTTT.

This clone was recorded only once. V and J are TRBV19 and TRBJ2-3; 7 nucleotides agree with TRBD1. CDR1 and CDR2 (germline): LNHDA, SQIVND (reference sequence). This CDR3 contains 15 residues. The junction had 1 base not matched to a gene; V was cut back by 1 base and J by 0 bases. CDR3 loop: CASSIAGQSTDTQYF. In DNA, the CDR3 is TGTGCCAGTAGTATAGCGGGACAGAGCACAGATACGCAGTATTTT. The full variable domain, with the rest looked up from reference TRBV19 and TRBJ2-3, is DGGITQSPKYLFRKEGQNVTLSCEQNLNHDAMYWYRQDPGQGLRLIYYSQIVNDFQKGDIAEGYSVSREKKESFPLTVTSAQKNPTAFYLCASSIAGQSTDTQYFGPGTRLTVL.

The V call is TRBV11-2, the J call TRBJ1-4, with unresolved D. Germline V CDR1 and CDR2: SGHAT, FQNNGV. The CDR3 runs to 13 residues. Trimming pared 0 bases from V and 3 bases from J, leaving 2 bases between. For the CDR3, the DNA is TGTGCCAGCAGCTTAGATCCTAATGAAAAACTGTTTTTT. It is translated as CASSLDPNEKLFF.

The chain links TRBV5-1 to TRBJ1-2; possibly TRBD1 for D (5 bases). CDR3 length: 16 residues. The germline V gene has CDR1 SGHRS and CDR2 YFSETQ. V lost 4 bases, J lost 6 bases, and 22 bases lay in between. The CDR3 protein is CASSPGGSIDRHGYTF. DNA of the CDR3: TGCGCCAGCAGCCCTGGGGGTAGTATTGACCGGCATGGCTACACCTTC. The full variable domain, its missing parts supplied by reference TRBV5-1 and TRBJ1-2, is KAGVTQTPRYLIKTRGQQVTLSCSPISGHRSVSWYQQTPGQGLQFLFEYFSETQRNKGNFPGRFSGRQFSNSRSEMNVSTLELGDSALYLCASSPGGSIDRHGYTFGSGTRLTVV.

The rearrangement links TRBV10-1 to TRBJ1-1; tentative D call: TRBD1 (6 bases). Deletions cut 2 bases from V and 4 bases from J, with 17 bases between. Germline CDR1 reads WNHNN; CDR2 reads SYGVQD (reference sequence). The CDR3 totals 16 residues. Here the CDR3 reads CASSEPYYREGTEAFF. The CDR3 coding sequence is TGCGCCAGCAGTGAGCCGTACTACAGGGAGGGCACTGAAGCTTTCTTT.

In this sample, this clone turned up many times. This rearrangement joins TRBV28 to TRBJ2-7; 8 nucleotides match TRBD1. Germline loops: CDR1 MDHEN, CDR2 SYDVKM. The CDR3 length is 16 residues. Germline trimming cut 4 bases from V and 1 base from J; bases unmatched to any gene: 9. The CDR3, as DNA: TGTGCCAGCAGTTCGGTAGGACAGGGATTGTCCTACGAGCAGTACTTC. It specifies CASSSVGQGLSYEQYF.

The chain carries TRBV5-1 and TRBJ2-7; perhaps D is TRBD1 or TRBD2 (8 bases each). This CDR3 comprises 20 residues. Germline CDR1 reads SGHRS; CDR2 reads YFSETQ. V gave up 3 bases and J gave up 5 bases, with 33 bases separating them. CDR3 sequence (DNA): TGCGCCAGCAGCTCGGGAGGGCAGGGGGCTTCGCTTGTCATTGGGGACGAGCAGTACTTC. Residues: CASSSGGQGASLVIGDEQYF.

The genes are TRBV13 and TRBJ2-1; 10 bases line up with TRBD2. The CDR3 runs to 17 residues. Germline-derived CDR1 and CDR2 are PRHDT and FYEKMQ (reference sequence). V lost 3 bases, J lost 0 bases, and 5 bases stayed unmatched. The CDR3 reads CASSFLGLADSYNEQFF. The CDR3 DNA is TGTGCCAGCAGCTTTTTAGGACTAGCGGACTCCTACAATGAGCAGTTCTTC.

The rearrangement joins TRBV11-2 to TRBJ2-7; TRBD1 is a possible D gene (5 bases). V lost 7 bases, J lost 2 bases, and 9 bases lay in between. CDR1 SGHAT and CDR2 FQNNGV come from the germline V gene. This CDR3 spans 12 amino acids. This chain's CDR3 is CASTDNTYEQYF. In DNA, the CDR3 is TGTGCCAGCACGGACAACACCTACGAGCAGTACTTC. The full variable domain, in which reference TRBV11-2 and TRBJ2-7 provide the parts outside the CDR3, is EAGVAQSPRYKIIEKRQSVAFWCNPISGHATLYWYQQILGQGPKLLIQFQNNGVVDDSQLPKDRFSAERLKGVDSTLKIQPAKLEDSAVYLCASTDNTYEQYFGPGTRLTVT.

This sequence joins TRBV6-5 and TRBJ2-3, with TRBD1 matching over 8 bases. Germline V gene data show CDR1 as MNHEY and CDR2 as SVGAGI. This CDR3 is 15 amino acids long. Losses at the gene ends were 6 bases for V and 1 base for J; bases not matched to a gene: 6. CDR3 sequence: CASRTGDSRTDTQYF. CDR3 DNA: TGTGCCAGCAGGACAGGGGACTCCCGCACAGATACGCAGTATTTT.